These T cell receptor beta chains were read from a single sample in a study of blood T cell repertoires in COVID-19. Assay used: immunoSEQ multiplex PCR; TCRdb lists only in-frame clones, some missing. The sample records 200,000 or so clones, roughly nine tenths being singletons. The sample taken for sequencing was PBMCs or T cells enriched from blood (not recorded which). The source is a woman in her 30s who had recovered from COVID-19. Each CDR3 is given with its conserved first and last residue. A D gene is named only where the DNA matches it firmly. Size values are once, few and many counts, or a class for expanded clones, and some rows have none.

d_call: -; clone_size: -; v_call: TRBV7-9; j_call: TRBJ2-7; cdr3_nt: TGTGCCAGCAGCTTAGGTCTTACAGGGACCTACGAGCAGTACTTC; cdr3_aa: CASSLGLTGTYEQYF
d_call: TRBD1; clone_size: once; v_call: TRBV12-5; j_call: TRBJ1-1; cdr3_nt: TGTGCTAGTGGTGCCGGACAACTTCCCGGTTACCGGGACAGAGTACTAATGAACACTGAAGCTTTCTTT; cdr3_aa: CASGAGQLPGYRDRVLMNTEAFF
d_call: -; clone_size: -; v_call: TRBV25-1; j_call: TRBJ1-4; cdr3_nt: TGTGCCAGCACAGGGGAGGGTGAAAAACTGTTTTTT; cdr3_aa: CASTGEGEKLFF
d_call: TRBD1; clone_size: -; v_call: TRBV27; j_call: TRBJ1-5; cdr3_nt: TGTGCCAGCAGTTATAGGGGGACAGGGACCGGTCAGCCCCAGCATTTT; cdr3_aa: CASSYRGTGTGQPQHF
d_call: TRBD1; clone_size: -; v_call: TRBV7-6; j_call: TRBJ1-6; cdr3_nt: TGTGCCAGCAGCTTTACGACAGGGGGCTATAATTCACCCCTCCACTTT; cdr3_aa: CASSFTTGGYNSPLHF
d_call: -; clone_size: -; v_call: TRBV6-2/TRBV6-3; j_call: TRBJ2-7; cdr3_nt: TGTGCCAGCAGCCACGCGAGGGGGTCGAACGAGCAGTACTTC; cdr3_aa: CASSHARGSNEQYF
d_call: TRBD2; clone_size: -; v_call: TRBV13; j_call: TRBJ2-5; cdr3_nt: TGTGCCAGCAGCGGGGGGGACCAAGAGACCCAGTACTTC; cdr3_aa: CASSGGDQETQYF
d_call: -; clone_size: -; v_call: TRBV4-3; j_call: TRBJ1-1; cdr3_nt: TGCGCCAGCAGCCAAACCCGGGACACTGAAGCTTTCTTT; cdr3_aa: CASSQTRDTEAFF
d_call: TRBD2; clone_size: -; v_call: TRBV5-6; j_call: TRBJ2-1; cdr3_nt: TGTGCCAGCAGCTTGAAAGCGGGGGGTTACAATGAGCAGTTCTTC; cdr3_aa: CASSLKAGGYNEQFF
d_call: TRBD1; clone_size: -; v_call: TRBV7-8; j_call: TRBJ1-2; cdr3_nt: TGTGCCAGCAGCCGAGACAGGGACAACTATGGCTACACCTTC; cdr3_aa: CASSRDRDNYGYTF
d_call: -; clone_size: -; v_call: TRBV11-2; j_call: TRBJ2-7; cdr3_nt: TGTGCCAGCAGCCTTAACTTATTCGGGAGTTCCTACGAGCAGTACTTC; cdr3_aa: CASSLNLFGSSYEQYF
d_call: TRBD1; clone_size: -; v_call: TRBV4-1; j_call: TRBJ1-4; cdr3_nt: TGCGCCAGCAGCCAACTCCGGGACAGGGGTAATGAAAAACTGTTTTTT; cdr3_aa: CASSQLRDRGNEKLFF
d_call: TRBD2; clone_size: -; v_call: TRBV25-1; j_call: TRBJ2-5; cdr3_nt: TGTGCCAGCAGTACCGGGACTAGCGGGGGGAGGCAAGAGACCCAGTACTTC; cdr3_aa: CASSTGTSGGRQETQYF
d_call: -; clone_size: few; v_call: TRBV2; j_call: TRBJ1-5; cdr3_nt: TGTGCCAGCACCTTAGAGGGTGTTCCGGCAGAGCCCCAGCATTTT; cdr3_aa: CASTLEGVPAEPQHF
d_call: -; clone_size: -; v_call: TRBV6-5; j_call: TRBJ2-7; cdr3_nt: TGTGCCAGCAGTTACCCGCCGACAGTAAATTTCTACGAGCAGTACTTC; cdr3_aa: CASSYPPTVNFYEQYF
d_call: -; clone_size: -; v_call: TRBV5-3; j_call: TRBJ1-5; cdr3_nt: TGTGCCAGAAGCTTGGGCCCGCAGATTTATAGCAATCAGCCCCAGCATTTT; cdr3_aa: CARSLGPQIYSNQPQHF
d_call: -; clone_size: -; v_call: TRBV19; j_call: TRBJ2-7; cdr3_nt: TGTGCCAGTAGTGTCGCCTCCGGGACAAATTACGAGCAGTACTTC; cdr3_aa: CASSVASGTNYEQYF
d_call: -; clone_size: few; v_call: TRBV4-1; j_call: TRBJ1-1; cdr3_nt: TGCGCCAGCAGCCAGGACGGACAGATGAACACTGAAGCTTTCTTT; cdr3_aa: CASSQDGQMNTEAFF
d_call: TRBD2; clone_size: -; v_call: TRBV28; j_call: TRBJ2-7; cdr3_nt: TGTGCCAGCAGTTTAGCAGAGGGCCTAGCGGCCGGCGACGAGCAGTACTTC; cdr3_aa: CASSLAEGLAAGDEQYF
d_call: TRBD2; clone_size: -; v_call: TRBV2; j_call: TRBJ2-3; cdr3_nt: TGTGCCAGCAGAACCCAAAGCGGGGATGGCACAGATACGCAGTATTTT; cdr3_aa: CASRTQSGDGTDTQYF
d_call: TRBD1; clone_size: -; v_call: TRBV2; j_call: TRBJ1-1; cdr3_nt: TGTGCCAGCAAGGAGTCGACAGGGCCTAACACTGAAGCTTTCTTT; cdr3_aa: CASKESTGPNTEAFF
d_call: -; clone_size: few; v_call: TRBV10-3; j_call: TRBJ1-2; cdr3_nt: TGTGCCATCAGTACACAGGGAGACTATGGCTACACCTTC; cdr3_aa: CAISTQGDYGYTF
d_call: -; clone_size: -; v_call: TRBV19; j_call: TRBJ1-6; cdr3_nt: TGTGCCAGTAGAATTGGGCAGAATAATTCACCCCTCCACTTT; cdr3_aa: CASRIGQNNSPLHF
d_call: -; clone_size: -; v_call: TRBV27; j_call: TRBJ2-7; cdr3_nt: TGTGCCAGCAGAATTTCAGGGGCCTACGAGCAGTACTTC; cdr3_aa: CASRISGAYEQYF
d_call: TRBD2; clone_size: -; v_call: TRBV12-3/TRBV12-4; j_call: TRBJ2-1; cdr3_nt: TGTGCCAGCAGTCGGACTAGTTTGAATGAGCAGTTCTTC; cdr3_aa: CASSRTSLNEQFF
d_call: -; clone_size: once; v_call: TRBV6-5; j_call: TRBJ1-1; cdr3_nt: TGTGCCAGCAGTTGGGCCATGAACACTGAAGCTTTCTTT; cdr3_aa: CASSWAMNTEAFF
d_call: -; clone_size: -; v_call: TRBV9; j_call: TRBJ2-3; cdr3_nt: TGTGCCAGCAGCGTAGTGGGGGGGCTTACAGATACGCAGTATTTT; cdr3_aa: CASSVVGGLTDTQYF
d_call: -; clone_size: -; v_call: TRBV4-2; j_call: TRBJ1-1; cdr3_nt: TGTGCCAGCAGCCAAGAACGGGTGAACACTGAAGCTTTCTTT; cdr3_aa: CASSQERVNTEAFF
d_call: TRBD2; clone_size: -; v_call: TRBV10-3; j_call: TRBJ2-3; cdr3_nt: TGTGCCATCAATGGACTAGCGGGGAGCACAGATACGCAGTATTTT; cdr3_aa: CAINGLAGSTDTQYF
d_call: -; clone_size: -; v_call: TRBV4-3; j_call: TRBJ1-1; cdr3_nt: TGCGCCAGCAGCCAAGAAAGGACAGCCAACACTGAAGCTTTCTTT; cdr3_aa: CASSQERTANTEAFF
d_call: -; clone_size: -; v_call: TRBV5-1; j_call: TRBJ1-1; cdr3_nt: TGCGCCAGCAGCTTGGGTTCGGGGGGCGAAACAAATGAAGCTTTCTTT; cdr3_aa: CASSLGSGGETNEAFF